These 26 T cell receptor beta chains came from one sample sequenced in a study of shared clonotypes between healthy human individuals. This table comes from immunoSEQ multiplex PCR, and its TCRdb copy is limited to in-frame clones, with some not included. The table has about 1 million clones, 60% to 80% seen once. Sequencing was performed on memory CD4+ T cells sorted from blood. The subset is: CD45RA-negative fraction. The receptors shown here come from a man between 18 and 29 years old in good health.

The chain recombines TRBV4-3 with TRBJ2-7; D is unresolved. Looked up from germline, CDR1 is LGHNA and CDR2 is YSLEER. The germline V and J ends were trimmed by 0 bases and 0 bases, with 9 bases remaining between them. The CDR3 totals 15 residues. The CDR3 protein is CASSQENRASYEQYF. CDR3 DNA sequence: TGCGCCAGCAGCCAAGAAAACAGAGCCTCCTACGAGCAGTACTTC.

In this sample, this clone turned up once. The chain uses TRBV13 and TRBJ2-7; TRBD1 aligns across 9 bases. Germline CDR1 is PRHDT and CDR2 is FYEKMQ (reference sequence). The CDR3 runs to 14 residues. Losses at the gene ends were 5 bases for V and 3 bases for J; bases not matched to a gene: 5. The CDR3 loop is CASSPWDRVYEQYF. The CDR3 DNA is TGTGCCAGCAGCCCCTGGGACAGGGTCTACGAGCAGTACTTC.

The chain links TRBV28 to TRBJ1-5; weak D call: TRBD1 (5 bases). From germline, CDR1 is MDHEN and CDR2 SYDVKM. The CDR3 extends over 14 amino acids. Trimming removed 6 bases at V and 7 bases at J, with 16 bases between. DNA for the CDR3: TGTGCCAGCAGACCAGGGAATTGGAGGCAGCCCCAGCATTTT. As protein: CASRPGNWRQPQHF.

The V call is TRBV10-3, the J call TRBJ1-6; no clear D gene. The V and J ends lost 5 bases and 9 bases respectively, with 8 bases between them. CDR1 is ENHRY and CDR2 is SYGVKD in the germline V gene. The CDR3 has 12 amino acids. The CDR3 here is CAISQAGSPLHF. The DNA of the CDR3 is TGTGCCATCAGTCAAGCTGGTTCACCCCTCCACTTT.

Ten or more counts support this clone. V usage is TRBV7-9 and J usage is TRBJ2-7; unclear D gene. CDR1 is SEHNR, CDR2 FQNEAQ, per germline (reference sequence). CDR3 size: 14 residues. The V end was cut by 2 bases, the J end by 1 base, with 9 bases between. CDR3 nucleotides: TGTGCCAGCAGCTTACGTGGGTATTCCTACGAGCAGTACTTC. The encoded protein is CASSLRGYSYEQYF.

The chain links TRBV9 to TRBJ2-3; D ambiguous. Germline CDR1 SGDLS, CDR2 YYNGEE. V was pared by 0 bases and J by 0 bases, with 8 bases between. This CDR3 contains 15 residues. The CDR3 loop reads CASSVAGFSTDTQYF. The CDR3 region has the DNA TGTGCCAGCAGCGTAGCCGGGTTTAGCACAGATACGCAGTATTTT.

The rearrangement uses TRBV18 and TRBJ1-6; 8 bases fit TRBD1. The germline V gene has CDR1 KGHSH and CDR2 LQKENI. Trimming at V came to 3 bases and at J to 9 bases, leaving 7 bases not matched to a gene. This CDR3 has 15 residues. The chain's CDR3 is CASSPPQGASSPLHF. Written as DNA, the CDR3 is TGTGCCAGCTCACCCCCGCAGGGGGCTAGTTCACCCCTCCACTTT.

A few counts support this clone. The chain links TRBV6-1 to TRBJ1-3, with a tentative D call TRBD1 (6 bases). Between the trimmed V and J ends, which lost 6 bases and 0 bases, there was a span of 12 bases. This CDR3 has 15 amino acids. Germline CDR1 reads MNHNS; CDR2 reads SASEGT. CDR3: CASRDSPFSGNTIYF. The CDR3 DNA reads TGTGCCAGCAGGGACAGCCCTTTCTCTGGAAACACCATATATTTT.

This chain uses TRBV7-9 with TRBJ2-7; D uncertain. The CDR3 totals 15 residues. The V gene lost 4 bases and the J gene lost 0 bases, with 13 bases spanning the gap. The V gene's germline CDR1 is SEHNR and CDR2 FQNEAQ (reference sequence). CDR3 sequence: CASSSPSISSYEQYF. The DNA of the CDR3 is TGTGCCAGCAGCTCCCCTTCGATCAGCTCCTACGAGCAGTACTTC.

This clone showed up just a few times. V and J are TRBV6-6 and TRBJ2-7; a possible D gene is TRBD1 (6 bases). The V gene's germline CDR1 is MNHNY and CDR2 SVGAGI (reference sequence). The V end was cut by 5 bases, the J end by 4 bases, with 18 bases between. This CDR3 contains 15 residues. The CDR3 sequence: CASSKQRWGPYEQYF. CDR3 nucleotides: TGTGCCAGCAGTAAACAAAGGTGGGGGCCTTACGAGCAGTACTTC.

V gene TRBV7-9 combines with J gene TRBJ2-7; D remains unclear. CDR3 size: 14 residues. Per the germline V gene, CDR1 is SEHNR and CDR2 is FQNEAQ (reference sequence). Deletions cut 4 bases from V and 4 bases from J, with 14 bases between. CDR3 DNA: TGTGCCAGCAGCTCAGGCGGCAGCGTTTACGAGCAGTACTTC. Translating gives CASSSGGSVYEQYF.

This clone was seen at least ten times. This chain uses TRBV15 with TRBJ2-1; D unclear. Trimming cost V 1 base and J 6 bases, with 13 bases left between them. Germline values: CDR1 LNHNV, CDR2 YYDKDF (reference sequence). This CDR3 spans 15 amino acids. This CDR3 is CATSRGGRRPNEQFF. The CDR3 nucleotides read TGTGCCACCAGCAGAGGAGGACGCCGTCCCAATGAGCAGTTCTTC.

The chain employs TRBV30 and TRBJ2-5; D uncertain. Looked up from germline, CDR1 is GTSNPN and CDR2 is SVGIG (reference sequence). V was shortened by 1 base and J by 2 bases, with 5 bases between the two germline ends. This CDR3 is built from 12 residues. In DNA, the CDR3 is TGTGCCTGGAGTGCCGGGCAAGAGACCCAGTACTTC. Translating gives CAWSAGQETQYF.

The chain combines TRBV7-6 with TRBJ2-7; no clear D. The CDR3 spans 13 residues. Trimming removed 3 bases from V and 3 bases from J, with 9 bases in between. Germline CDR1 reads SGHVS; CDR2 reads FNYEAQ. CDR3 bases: TGTGCCAGCAGCTTCAACACGGACTACGAGCAGTACTTC. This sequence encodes CASSFNTDYEQYF.

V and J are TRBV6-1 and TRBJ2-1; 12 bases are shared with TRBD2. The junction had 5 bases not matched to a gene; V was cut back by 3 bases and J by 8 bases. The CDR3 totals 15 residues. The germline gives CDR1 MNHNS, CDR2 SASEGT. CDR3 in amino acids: CASSEAASGRDEQFF. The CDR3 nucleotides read TGTGCCAGCAGTGAGGCGGCTAGCGGGAGGGATGAGCAGTTCTTC.

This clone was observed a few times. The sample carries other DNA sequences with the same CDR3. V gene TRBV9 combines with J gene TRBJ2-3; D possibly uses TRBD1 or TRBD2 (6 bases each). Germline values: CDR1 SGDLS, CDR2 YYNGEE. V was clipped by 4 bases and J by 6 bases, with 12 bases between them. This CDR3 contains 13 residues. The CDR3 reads CASSPRGGDTQYF. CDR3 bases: TGTGCCAGCAGCCCACGAGGGGGGGATACGCAGTATTTT.

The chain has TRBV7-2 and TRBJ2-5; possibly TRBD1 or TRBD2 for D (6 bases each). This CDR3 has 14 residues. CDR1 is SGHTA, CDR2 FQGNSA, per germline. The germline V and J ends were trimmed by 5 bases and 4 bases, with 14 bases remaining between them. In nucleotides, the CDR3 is TGTGCCAGCAGCCGTGGGGGGCCGTCAGAGACCCAGTACTTC. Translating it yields CASSRGGPSETQYF.

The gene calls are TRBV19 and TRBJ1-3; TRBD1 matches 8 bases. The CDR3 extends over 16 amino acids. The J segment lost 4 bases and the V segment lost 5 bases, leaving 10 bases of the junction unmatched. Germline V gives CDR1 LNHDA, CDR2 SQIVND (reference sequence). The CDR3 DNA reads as TGTGCCAGTAGTTCGTATGGGACAGGTTCCGGAAACACCATATATTTT. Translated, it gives CASSSYGTGSGNTIYF.

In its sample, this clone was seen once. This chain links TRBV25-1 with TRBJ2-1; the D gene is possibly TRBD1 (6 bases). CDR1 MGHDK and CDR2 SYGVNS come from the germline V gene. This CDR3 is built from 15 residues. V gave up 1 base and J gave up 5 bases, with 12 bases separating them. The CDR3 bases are TGTGCCAGCAGTGAATGGGGGCCCGGGGACAATGAGCAGTTCTTC. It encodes CASSEWGPGDNEQFF.

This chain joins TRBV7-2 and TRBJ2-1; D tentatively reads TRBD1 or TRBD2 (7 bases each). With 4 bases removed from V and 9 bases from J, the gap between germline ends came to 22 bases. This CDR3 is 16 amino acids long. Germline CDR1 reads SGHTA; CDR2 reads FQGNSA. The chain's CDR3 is CASSSPTGQGGSEQFF. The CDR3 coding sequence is TGTGCCAGCAGCTCCCCCACAGGGCAGGGGGGGAGTGAGCAGTTCTTC.

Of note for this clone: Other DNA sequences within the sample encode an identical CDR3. CDR3 region: CASSLGLAGGSTDTQYF. CDR3 nucleotide sequence: TGTGCCAGCAGCTTAGGGTTAGCGGGGGGGAGCACAGATACGCAGTATTTT. The chain employs TRBV7-2 and TRBJ2-3; 11 bases are shared with TRBD2. The CDR3 extends over 17 amino acids. CDR1 and CDR2 from the germline V gene are SGHTA and FQGNSA. Trimming at V came to 1 base and at J to 0 bases, leaving 3 bases not matched to a gene.

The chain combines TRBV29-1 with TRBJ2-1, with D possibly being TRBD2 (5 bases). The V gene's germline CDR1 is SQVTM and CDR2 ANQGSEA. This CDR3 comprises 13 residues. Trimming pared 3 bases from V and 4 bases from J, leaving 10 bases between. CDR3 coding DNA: TGCAGCGTTGACTCCCGCGGGTACAATGAGCAGTTCTTC. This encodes CSVDSRGYNEQFF.

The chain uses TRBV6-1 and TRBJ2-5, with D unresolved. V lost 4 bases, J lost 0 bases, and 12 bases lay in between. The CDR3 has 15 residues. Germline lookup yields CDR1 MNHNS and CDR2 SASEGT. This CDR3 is CASSGWTVYQETQYF. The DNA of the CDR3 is TGTGCCAGCAGTGGATGGACGGTGTACCAAGAGACCCAGTACTTC.

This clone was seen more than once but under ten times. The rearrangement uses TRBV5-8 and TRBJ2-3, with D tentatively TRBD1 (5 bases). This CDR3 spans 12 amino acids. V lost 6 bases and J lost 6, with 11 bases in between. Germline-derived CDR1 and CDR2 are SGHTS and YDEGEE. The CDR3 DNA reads TGTGCCAGCACCCAGGGATTCGATACGCAGTATTTT. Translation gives CASTQGFDTQYF.

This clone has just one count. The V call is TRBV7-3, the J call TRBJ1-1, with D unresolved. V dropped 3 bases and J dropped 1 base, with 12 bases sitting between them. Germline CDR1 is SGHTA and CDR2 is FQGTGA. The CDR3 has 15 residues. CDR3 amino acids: CASSFWTGRNTEAFF. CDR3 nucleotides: TGTGCCAGCAGCTTCTGGACGGGGAGGAACACTGAAGCTTTCTTT.

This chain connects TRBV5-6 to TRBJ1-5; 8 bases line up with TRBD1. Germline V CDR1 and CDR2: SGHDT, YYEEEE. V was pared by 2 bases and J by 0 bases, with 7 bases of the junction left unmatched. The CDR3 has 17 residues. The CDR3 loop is CASSFGTGLLSNQPQHF. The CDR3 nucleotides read TGTGCCAGCAGCTTCGGGACAGGACTACTTAGCAATCAGCCCCAGCATTTT.